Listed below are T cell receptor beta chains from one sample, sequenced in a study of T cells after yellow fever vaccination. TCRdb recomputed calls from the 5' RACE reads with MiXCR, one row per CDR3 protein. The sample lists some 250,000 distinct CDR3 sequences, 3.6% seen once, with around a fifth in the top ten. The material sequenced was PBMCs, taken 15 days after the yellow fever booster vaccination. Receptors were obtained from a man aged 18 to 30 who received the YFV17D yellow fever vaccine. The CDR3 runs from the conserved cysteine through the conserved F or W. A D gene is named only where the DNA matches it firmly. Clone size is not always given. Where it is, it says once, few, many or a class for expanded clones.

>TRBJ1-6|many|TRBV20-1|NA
CSARWGVNNSPLHF
TGCAGTGCTAGGTGGGGGGTCAACAATTCACCCCTCCACTTT
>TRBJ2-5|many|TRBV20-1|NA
CSARDRVPNQETQYF
TGCAGTGCTAGAGATCGGGTGCCTAACCAAGAGACCCAGTACTTC
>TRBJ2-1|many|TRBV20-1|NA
CSASQSYLRGGEQFF
TGCAGTGCTAGCCAATCTTACCTCAGGGGAGGTGAGCAGTTCTTC
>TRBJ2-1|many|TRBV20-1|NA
CSARGYSNEQFF
TGCAGTGCCCGAGGCTACTCCAATGAGCAGTTCTTC
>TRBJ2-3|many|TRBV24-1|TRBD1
CATSDNRGSLDTQYF
TGTGCCACCAGTGATAACAGGGGATCGCTAGATACGCAGTATTTT
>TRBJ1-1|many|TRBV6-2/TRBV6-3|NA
CASSYSQGMDTEAFF
TGTGCCAGCAGTTACTCTCAGGGCATGGACACTGAAGCTTTCTTT
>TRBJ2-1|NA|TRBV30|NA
CAYWRGTSNEQFF
TGTGCCTACTGGCGGGGGACAAGTAATGAGCAGTTCTTC
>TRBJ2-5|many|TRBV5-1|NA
CASSSRDTEETQYF
TGCGCCAGCAGCTCCCGGGACACAGAAGAGACCCAGTACTTC
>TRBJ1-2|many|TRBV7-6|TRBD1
CASSSGTASGARYTF
TGTGCCAGCAGCTCCGGGACAGCGTCAGGCGCCCGCTACACCTTC
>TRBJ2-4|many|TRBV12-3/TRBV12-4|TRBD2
CASSGLAGASRNIQYF
TGTGCCAGCAGCGGACTAGCGGGGGCGTCCCGAAACATTCAGTACTTC
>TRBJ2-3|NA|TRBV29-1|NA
CSGGVWKGNGGTDTQYF
TGCAGCGGGGGGGTCTGGAAGGGTAACGGGGGCACAGATACGCAGTATTTT
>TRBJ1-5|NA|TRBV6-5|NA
CASSLYGNSNQPQHF
TGTGCCAGCAGTTTATACGGCAATAGCAATCAGCCCCAGCATTTT
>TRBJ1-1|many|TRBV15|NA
CATSREAGPEAFF
TGTGCCACCAGCAGAGAAGCGGGCCCTGAAGCTTTCTTT
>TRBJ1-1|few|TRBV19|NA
CASSTRAENTEAFF
TGTGCCAGTAGTACCCGAGCGGAGAACACTGAAGCTTTCTTT
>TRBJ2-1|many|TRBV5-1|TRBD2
CASSLLAGGIDEQFF
TGCGCCAGCAGCTTACTAGCGGGGGGAATTGATGAGCAGTTCTTC
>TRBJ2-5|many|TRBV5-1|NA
CASQPAAYGVQETQYF
TGCGCCAGCCAGCCTGCAGCTTACGGGGTACAAGAGACCCAGTACTTC
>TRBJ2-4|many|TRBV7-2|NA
CASSSDGGPGNIQYF
TGTGCCAGCAGCTCGGATGGGGGGCCGGGAAACATTCAGTACTTC
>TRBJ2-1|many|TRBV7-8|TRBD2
CASRIKRGAPRDEQFF
TGTGCCAGCCGGATAAAGCGGGGGGCCCCGCGTGACGAGCAGTTCTTC
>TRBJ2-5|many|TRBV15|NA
CATSRGGTQETQYF
TGTGCCACCAGCAGAGGGGGGACGCAAGAGACCCAGTACTTC
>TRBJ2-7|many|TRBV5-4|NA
CASSLMASSSYEQYF
TGTGCCAGCAGCTTAATGGCCAGCAGCTCCTACGAGCAGTACTTC
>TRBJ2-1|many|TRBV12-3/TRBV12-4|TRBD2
CASSLNSGGAGYNEQFF
TGTGCCAGCAGTTTAAATAGCGGGGGGGCCGGCTACAATGAGCAGTTCTTC
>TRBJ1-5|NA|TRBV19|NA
CASRRRQESTQPQHF
TGTGCCAGTAGACGAAGACAGGAATCCACTCAGCCCCAGCATTTT
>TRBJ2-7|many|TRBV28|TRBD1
CAIESSGTGVEQYF
TGTGCCATCGAATCCTCCGGGACAGGGGTCGAGCAGTACTTC
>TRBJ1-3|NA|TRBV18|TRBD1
CASSPPGTGAPGNTIYF
TGTGCCAGCTCACCACCCGGGACAGGGGCTCCTGGAAACACCATATATTTT
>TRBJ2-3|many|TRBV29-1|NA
CSVGGVLWTDTQYF
TGCAGCGTTGGGGGAGTGTTGTGGACAGATACGCAGTATTTT
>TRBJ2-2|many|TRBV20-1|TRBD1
CSARTGGSTGELFF
TGCAGTGCTAGGACAGGGGGCAGCACCGGGGAGCTGTTTTTT
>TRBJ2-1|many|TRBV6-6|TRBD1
CASSYSRDSLSSYNEQFF
TGTGCCAGCAGTTACTCTCGGGACAGCTTGAGCTCCTACAATGAGCAGTTCTTC
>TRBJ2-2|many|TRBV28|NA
CAIHGRWSTGELFF
TGTGCCATCCATGGAAGGTGGTCCACCGGGGAGCTGTTTTTT
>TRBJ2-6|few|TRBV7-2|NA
CASSLAGQSGANVLTF
TGTGCCAGCAGCTTAGCAGGCCAGTCTGGGGCCAACGTCCTGACTTTC
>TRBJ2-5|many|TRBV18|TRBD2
CASSPIRGGVDQYF
TGTGCCAGCTCACCAATCCGGGGGGGCGTAGACCAGTACTTC
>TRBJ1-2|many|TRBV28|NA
CASSTERYGYTF
TGTGCCAGCAGCACGGAGCGATATGGCTACACCTTC
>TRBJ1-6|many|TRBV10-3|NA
CAISRGQGNSPLHF
TGTGCCATTAGTCGGGGCCAAGGAAATTCACCCCTCCACTTT
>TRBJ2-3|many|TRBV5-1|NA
CASSLPLSGGTDTQYF
TGCGCCAGCAGCTTGCCTCTCTCGGGGGGCACAGATACGCAGTATTTT
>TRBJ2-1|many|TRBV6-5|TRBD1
CASSRTGNEQFF
TGTGCCAGCAGTCGGACAGGCAATGAGCAGTTCTTC
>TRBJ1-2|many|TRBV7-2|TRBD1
CASSPAGTGKRYGYTF
TGTGCCAGCAGCCCAGCCGGGACAGGGAAGAGGTATGGCTACACCTTC
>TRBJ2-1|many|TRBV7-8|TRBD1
CASSSTEAQGANNEQFF
TGTGCCAGCAGCTCGACGGAAGCACAGGGGGCGAACAATGAGCAGTTCTTC
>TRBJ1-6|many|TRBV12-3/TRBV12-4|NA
CASGVTGYSPLHF
TGTGCCAGCGGAGTAACAGGATATTCACCCCTCCACTTT
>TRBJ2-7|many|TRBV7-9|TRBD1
CASSYSAGTGIHEQYF
TGTGCCAGCAGCTATTCCGCCGGGACAGGGATCCACGAGCAGTACTTC
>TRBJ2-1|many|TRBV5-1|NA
CASSLGQISTSYNEQFF
TGCGCCAGCAGCTTGGGGCAGATTTCCACATCCTACAATGAGCAGTTCTTC
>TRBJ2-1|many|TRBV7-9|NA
CASSLDHNEQFF
TGTGCCAGCAGCTTAGATCACAATGAGCAGTTCTTC
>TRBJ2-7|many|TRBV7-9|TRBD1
CASSAAGGTYEQYF
TGTGCCAGCAGCGCCGCAGGGGGAACCTACGAGCAGTACTTC
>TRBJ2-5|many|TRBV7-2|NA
CASSLAPGFQETQYF
TGTGCCAGCAGCTTAGCTCCGGGTTTTCAAGAGACCCAGTACTTC
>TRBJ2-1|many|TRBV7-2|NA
CASRPAYNEQFF
TGTGCCAGCAGACCAGCCTACAATGAGCAGTTCTTC
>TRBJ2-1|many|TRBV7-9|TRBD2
CASSFAGGPYNEQFF
TGTGCCAGCAGCTTCGCGGGGGGACCCTACAATGAGCAGTTCTTC
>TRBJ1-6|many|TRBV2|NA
CASNSGAYNSPLHF
TGTGCCAGCAACTCCGGGGCCTATAATTCACCCCTCCACTTT
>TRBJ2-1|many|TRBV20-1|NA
CSASTPGSGNYNEQFF
TGCAGTGCTAGCACCCCGGGGAGCGGTAATTACAATGAGCAGTTCTTC
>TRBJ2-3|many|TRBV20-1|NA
CSAGGGGLPGGTQYF
TGCAGTGCCGGGGGTGGTGGACTTCCCGGGGGTACGCAGTATTTT